The T cell receptor beta chain described here comes from a study of pediatric ulcerative colitis. Profiled with immunoSEQ multiplex PCR; TCRdb holds only in-frame clones, not every one. In the table there are some 60,000 clones, 75% to 85% of which are singletons. Trimming removed 6 bases from V and 0 bases from J, with 12 bases in between. Per the germline V gene, CDR1 is MRHNA and CDR2 is SNTAGT. There are 15 residues in the CDR3. Sequencing input: blood. The V gene is TRBV6-4, the J gene TRBJ1-5; the D is unclear. The receptor was isolated from a boy between 10 and 17 years old with moderate ulcerative colitis. CDR3 nucleotide sequence: TGTGCCAGCAGGGGTAACCCTAATAGCAATCAGCCCCAGCATTTT. Translation: CASRGNPNSNQPQHF.